This T cell receptor (beta chain) comes out of a study of STAT3 mutations in large granular lymphocyte leukemia. CDR3 size: 13 residues. V was cut by 0 bases and J by 6 bases, with 9 bases left in between. The germline gives CDR1 KGHSH, CDR2 LQKENI. On this clone itself: What it binds is unknown.

Overall study findings and caveats: Every T-LGLL patient had at least one immunodominant TCRbeta clonotype.

The method was immunoSEQ multiplex PCR; TCRdb's version includes in-frame clones alone and lacks a portion of them. Here the sample spans 30,000 to 40,000 clones, 86% being singletons. The chain is built from TRBV18 and TRBJ2-7; D remains unclear. The clonotype originates from a man in his 60s with T-cell large granular lymphocyte leukemia. Some clones in this sample may be carry-over from other donors' samples. What was sequenced was peripheral blood mononuclear cells. The CDR3 reads CASSPPLNGEQYF. CDR3 nucleotide sequence: TGTGCCAGCTCACCACCACTGAACGGCGAGCAGTACTTC. Combining the CDR3 with reference TRBV18 and TRBJ2-7 gives the whole variable domain NAGVMQNPRHLVRRRGQEARLRCSPMKGHSHVYWYRQLPEEGLKFMVYLQKENIIDESGMPKERFSAEFPKEGPSILRIQQVVRGDSAAYFCASSPPLNGEQYFGPGTRLTVT.